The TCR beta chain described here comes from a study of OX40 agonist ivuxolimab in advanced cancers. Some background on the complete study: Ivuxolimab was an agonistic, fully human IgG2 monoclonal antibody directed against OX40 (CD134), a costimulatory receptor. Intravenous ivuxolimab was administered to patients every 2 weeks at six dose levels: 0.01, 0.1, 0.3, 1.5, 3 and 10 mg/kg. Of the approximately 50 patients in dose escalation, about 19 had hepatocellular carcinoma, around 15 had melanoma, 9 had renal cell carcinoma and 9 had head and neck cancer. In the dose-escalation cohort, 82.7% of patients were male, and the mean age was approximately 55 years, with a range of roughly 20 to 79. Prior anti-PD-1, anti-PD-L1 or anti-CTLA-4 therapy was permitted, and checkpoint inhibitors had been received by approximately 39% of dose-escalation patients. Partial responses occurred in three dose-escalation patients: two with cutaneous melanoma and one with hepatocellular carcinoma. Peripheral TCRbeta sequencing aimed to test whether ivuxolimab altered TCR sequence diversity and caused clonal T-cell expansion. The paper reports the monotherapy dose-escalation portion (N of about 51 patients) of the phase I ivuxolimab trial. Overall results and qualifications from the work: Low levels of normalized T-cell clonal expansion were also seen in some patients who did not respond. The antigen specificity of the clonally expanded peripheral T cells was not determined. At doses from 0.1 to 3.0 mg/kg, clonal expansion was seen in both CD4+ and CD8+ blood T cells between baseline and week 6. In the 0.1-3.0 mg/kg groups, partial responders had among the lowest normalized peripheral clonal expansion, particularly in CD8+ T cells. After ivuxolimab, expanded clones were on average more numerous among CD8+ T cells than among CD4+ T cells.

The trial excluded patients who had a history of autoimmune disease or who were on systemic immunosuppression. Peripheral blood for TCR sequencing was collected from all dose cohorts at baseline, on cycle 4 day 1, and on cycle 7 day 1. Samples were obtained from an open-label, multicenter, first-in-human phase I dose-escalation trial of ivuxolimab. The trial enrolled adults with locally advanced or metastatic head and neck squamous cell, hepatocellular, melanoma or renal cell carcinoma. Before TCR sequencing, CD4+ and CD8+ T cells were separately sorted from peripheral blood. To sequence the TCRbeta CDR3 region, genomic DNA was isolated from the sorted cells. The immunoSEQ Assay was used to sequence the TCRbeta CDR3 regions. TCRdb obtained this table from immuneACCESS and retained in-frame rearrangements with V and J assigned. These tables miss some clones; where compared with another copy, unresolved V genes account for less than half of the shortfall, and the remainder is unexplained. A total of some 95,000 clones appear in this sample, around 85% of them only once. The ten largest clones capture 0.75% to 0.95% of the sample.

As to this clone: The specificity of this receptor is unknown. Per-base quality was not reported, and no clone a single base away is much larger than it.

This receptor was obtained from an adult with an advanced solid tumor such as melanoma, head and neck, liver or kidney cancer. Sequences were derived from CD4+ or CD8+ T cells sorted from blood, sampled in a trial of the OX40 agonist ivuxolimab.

The CDR3 amino acid sequence is: CASSLGGGELFF. The sequenced DNA: TGCGCCAGCAGCTTGGGAGGAGGGGAGCTGTTTTTT. The chain uses TRBV5-1 and TRBJ2-2; the D gene identity is not certain. For CDR1 and CDR2, the germline V gene lists SGHRS and YFSETQ. Measured from the cysteine to the phenylalanine, the CDR3 is 12 residues long. Left in the record is the CDR3 DNA by itself, 36 bases read in frame from the first base. Trimming at the junction amounts to 0 bases on V and 8 bases on J, and the germline ends lie 5 bases apart. The full variable domain, with segments outside the CDR3 supplied by the reference TRBV5-1 and TRBJ2-2 proteins, appears as KAGVTQTPRYLIKTRGQQVTLSCSPISGHRSVSWYQQTPGQGLQFLFEYFSETQRNKGNFPGRFSGRQFSNSRSEMNVSTLELGDSALYLCASSLGGGELFFGEGSRLTVL.